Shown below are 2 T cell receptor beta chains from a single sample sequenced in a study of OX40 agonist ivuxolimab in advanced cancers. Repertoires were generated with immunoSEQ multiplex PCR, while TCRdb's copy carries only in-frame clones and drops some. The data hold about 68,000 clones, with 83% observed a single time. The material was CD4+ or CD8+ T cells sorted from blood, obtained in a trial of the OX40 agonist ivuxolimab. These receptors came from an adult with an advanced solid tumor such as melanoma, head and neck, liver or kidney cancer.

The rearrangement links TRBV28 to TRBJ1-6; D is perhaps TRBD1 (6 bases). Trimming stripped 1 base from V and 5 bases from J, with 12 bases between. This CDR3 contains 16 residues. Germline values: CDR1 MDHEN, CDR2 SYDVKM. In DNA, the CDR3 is TGTGCCAGCAGTTTATTGTCAGGGGCTAATAATTCACCCCTCCACTTT. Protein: CASSLLSGANNSPLHF.

The CDR3 spells CASSLGPFDEQYF. In DNA, the CDR3 is TGTGCCAGCAGCCTCGGGCCATTCGACGAGCAGTACTTC. The chain employs TRBV5-4 and TRBJ2-7; D uncertain. V was pared by 4 bases and J by 5 bases, with 13 bases between. The CDR3 has 13 residues. Germline V gene data show CDR1 as SGHNT and CDR2 as YYREEE (reference sequence).